This T cell receptor beta chain appears in the sequencing data of a study of T cell responses to AZD1222 COVID-19 vaccine. Here immunoSEQ multiplex PCR was the method, and the copy in TCRdb shows in-frame clones only, minus some. The table lists under 200,000 clones, almost 90% of them singletons. This CDR3 is 13 amino acids long. The V end lost 0 bases, the J end lost 3 bases, and 3 bases lay between the germline ends. CDR1 is LGHNA, CDR2 YSLEER, per germline. The chain carries TRBV4-3 and TRBJ1-5, with D hard to call. This TCR derives from an adult in good health. Sample: peripheral blood, taken on day 0 of AZD1222 vaccination. DNA for the CDR3: TGCGCCAGCAGCCAAGAACTCAATCAGCCCCAGCATTTT. Translating gives CASSQELNQPQHF.